Listed here is a single T cell receptor (beta chain). Its antigen is undetermined. This may be a read error: a much more frequent sequence differs by one nucleotide. The same CDR3 also results from other DNA sequences found in this sample. Terminally differentiated effector memory CD45RA+ cells were left out of the naive CD8 fraction, which was CD45RO-negative and positively selected for CCR7. Donors were Caucasian adults residing in Nashville, Tennessee, USA. This record belongs to a study of shared clonotypes between healthy human individuals. Study as a whole: Ranging from 18 to 49 in age, donors were a couple of women and a few men.

Assay execution took place at the deep level. Libraries were prepared by immunoSEQ multiplex PCR; TCRdb keeps only in-frame clonotypes and omits some of them. The sample yields about 2.2 million clones, 93% seen once. Points from the study as a whole: Shared clonotypes: approximately 4.5% naive CD4, around 3.7% naive CD8, 2.3% memory CD4, around 0.4% memory CD8.

Germline loops: CDR1 LNHDA, CDR2 SQIVND (reference sequence). The V end was cut by 1 base, the J end by 0 bases, with 6 bases between. The CDR3 is 14 residues long. The sequencing sample was made of naive CD8+ T cells from PBMCs. The rearrangement uses TRBV19 and TRBJ1-1; TRBD1 is a possible D gene (5 bases). The clonotype was recovered from a man aged 18 to 29 in good health. Some clones in this sample may be carry-over from other donors' samples. The CDR3 sequence is CASSIGGVNTEAFF. DNA for the CDR3: TGTGCCAGTAGTATAGGGGGGGTGAACACTGAAGCTTTCTTT.